This T cell receptor (beta chain) came from a study of vaccination and CD4 T cells after COVID-19. Findings and caveats of the study: Going from approximately 21 to 40, median SARS-CoV-2-reactive clonotypes did not rise significantly. Relatively few convalescent patients were studied; early post-infection timepoints were not included.

For this clonotype: No antigen is known for it.

The treatment: roughly 10-day PBMC culture with coronavirus spike peptide pools or control peptides (ViraFEST assay). Cultured CD4+ T-cell DNA underwent Oncomine TCR Beta short-read sequencing. TCRdb re-analysed the PCR reads in MiXCR, keeping a single row per CDR3 protein. In the table there are about 20,000 distinct CDR3 sequences, roughly 56% of which are singletons. V trimming: 1 base; J trimming: 7 bases; junction bases outside the gene matches: 5. Per the germline V gene, CDR1 is SGHDN and CDR2 is FVKESK. The CDR3 consists of 15 residues. The receptor's source is a human donor who had recovered from COVID-19. The chain joins TRBV14 to TRBJ2-1; 9 bases are a match to TRBD2. Sequencing was carried out using CD4+ T cells from blood, cultured in vitro. The CDR3 sequence is CASSQVAGVPNEQFF. The DNA of the CDR3 is TGTGCCAGCAGCCAAGTAGCGGGGGTCCCTAATGAGCAGTTCTTC.